The 29 T cell receptor beta chains presented below share a single source sample, sequenced in a study of vaccination effects on CD4 cells after COVID-19. Viral peptide pools were used in the ViraFEST assay to expand antigen-specific CD4+ T cells, and sequencing came afterward. Isolation of CD4+ T cells took place after less than twelve days of culture. Nucleocapsid antibodies stayed negative before and after vaccination, showing no earlier SARS-CoV-2 infection. Repertoires were generated with immunoSEQ multiplex PCR, while TCRdb's copy carries only in-frame clones and drops some. Of roughly 23,000 clones in the sample, about two thirds are singletons; the top ten hold around a tenth. Their antigen targets remain unknown. Sequences were derived from CD4+ T cells from PBMCs cultured with HCoV-NL63 spike peptides, sampled before COVID-19 vaccination. The receptors stem from a human donor who received a COVID-19 vaccine.

The chain couples TRBV18 to TRBJ2-5; the D is unclear. The V gene lost 4 bases and the J gene lost 2 bases, with 2 bases spanning the gap. The CDR3 is made up of 11 amino acids. CDR1 and CDR2 (germline): KGHSH, LQKENI. CDR3 protein: CASSLQETQYF. In DNA form, the CDR3 reads TGTGCCAGCTCACTTCAAGAGACCCAGTACTTC.

The V call is TRBV18, the J call TRBJ1-6; D is possibly TRBD1 (6 bases). Trimming took off 5 bases at V and 17 bases at J, with 19 bases between the two ends. CDR3 length equals 13 residues. From germline, CDR1 is KGHSH and CDR2 LQKENI. CDR3 nucleotide sequence: TGTGCCAGCTCAACTATGACAGGAGAGAACATCCACTTT. Translation gives CASSTMTGENIHF.

The chain recombines TRBV3-1 (or the pseudogene TRBV3-2) with TRBJ1-5; no definite D call. The CDR3 length is 14 residues. Germline V gives CDR1 LGHDT, CDR2 YNNKEL (reference sequence). V lost 1 base and J lost 0, with 4 bases in between. Here the CDR3 reads CASSQGLSNQPQHF. CDR3 bases: TGTGCCAGCAGCCAAGGGCTTAGCAATCAGCCCCAGCATTTT.

J is TRBJ2-1 and V is TRBV5-6; 7 bases agree with TRBD1. From germline, CDR1 is SGHDT and CDR2 YYEEEE. The CDR3 loop spans 16 amino acids. V gave up 0 bases and J gave up 9 bases; unmatched junction bases: 12. In nucleotides, the CDR3 is TGTGCCAGCAGCTTGGAAATATATTACCGGGACAGTGAGCAGTTCTTC. It specifies CASSLEIYYRDSEQFF.

The chain couples TRBV7-9 to TRBJ1-2; 9 bases align to TRBD1. The germline V gene has CDR1 SEHNR and CDR2 FQNEAQ (reference sequence). The CDR3 is 17 amino acids. Trimming took 0 bases from V and 1 from J; bases not matched to a gene: 6. The CDR3 region has the DNA TGTGCCAGCAGCTTAGCGAGTACAGGGGGCCTTAACTATGGCTACACCTTC. Translation gives CASSLASTGGLNYGYTF.

A single count supports this clone. This chain joins TRBV11-2 and TRBJ2-3; D possibly uses TRBD1 or TRBD2 (5 bases each). The CDR3 runs 17 residues. V was shortened by 0 bases and J by 1 base, with 14 bases between the two germline ends. The germline V gene has CDR1 SGHAT and CDR2 FQNNGV. The CDR3 reads CASSLDVGPWGTDTQYF. The CDR3 bases are TGTGCCAGCAGCTTAGATGTGGGACCTTGGGGCACAGATACGCAGTATTTT.

This chain links TRBV7-9 with TRBJ1-2, with a tentative D call TRBD1 (6 bases). Germline CDR1 and CDR2: SEHNR and FQNEAQ (reference sequence). The CDR3 spans 15 residues. V was clipped by 1 base and J by 4 bases, with 13 bases between them. DNA of the CDR3: TGTGCCAGCAGCTTAGATATGGGACATAGCTATGGCTACACCTTC. Translation gives CASSLDMGHSYGYTF. The full variable domain, its missing parts supplied by reference TRBV7-9 and TRBJ1-2, is DTGVSQNPRHKITKRGQNVTFRCDPISEHNRLYWYRQTLGQGPEFLTYFQNEAQLEKSRLLSDRFSAERPKGSFSTLEIQRTEQGDSAMYLCASSLDMGHSYGYTFGSGTRLTVV.

The V call is TRBV2, the J call TRBJ2-1; D is ambiguous. The V gene's germline CDR1 is SNHLY and CDR2 FYNNEI. V was shortened by 7 bases and J by 10 bases, with 14 bases between the two germline ends. There are 12 residues in the CDR3. CDR3 DNA sequence: TGTGCCAGCACCACACTGAGTAGCGAGCAGTTCTTC. Translated: CASTTLSSEQFF. Full variable domain (rest looked up from reference TRBV2 and TRBJ2-1): EPEVTQTPSHQVTQMGQEVILRCVPISNHLYFYWYRQILGQKVEFLVSFYNNEISEKSEIFDDQFSVERPDGSNFTLKIRSTKLEDSAMYFCASTTLSSEQFFGPGTRLTVL.

The chain links TRBV7-2 to TRBJ2-7, with no clear D. Deletions cut 2 bases from V and 6 bases from J, with 5 bases between. This CDR3 spans 11 amino acids. The germline V gene has CDR1 SGHTA and CDR2 FQGNSA. DNA for the CDR3: TGTGCCAGCAGCTTAATTCTCGAGCAGTACTTC. Its translation: CASSLILEQYF.

The chain couples TRBV7-8 to TRBJ2-2, with 8 bases that match TRBD2. Per germline, CDR1 SGHVS and CDR2 FQNEAQ. Losses at the gene ends were 5 bases for V and 2 bases for J; bases not matched to a gene: 13. The CDR3 spans 18 residues. The CDR3 reads CASSHLDRSGGNTGELFF. The DNA for the CDR3 is TGTGCCAGCAGCCACTTAGATCGCAGCGGGGGAAACACCGGGGAGCTGTTTTTT.

V usage is TRBV5-4 and J usage is TRBJ1-2, with D possibly TRBD1 on 5 matching bases. This CDR3 spans 14 amino acids. Trimming shortened V by 3 bases and J by 4 bases, and 13 bases separated the two germline ends. CDR1 and CDR2 (germline): SGHNT, YYREEE (reference sequence). The CDR3: CASSSTGRSYGYTF. For the CDR3, the DNA is TGTGCCAGCAGCTCAACAGGCCGGAGCTATGGCTACACCTTC.

The chain employs TRBV5-4 and TRBJ2-5; D is ambiguous. V shed 3 bases and J shed 7 bases, with 13 bases lying between them. Germline V gives CDR1 SGHNT, CDR2 YYREEE (reference sequence). This CDR3 region has 13 residues. For the CDR3, the DNA is TGTGCCAGCAGCTCAGGACCCCAAACGACCCAGTACTTC. Its protein is CASSSGPQTTQYF.

The CDR3 bases are TGTGCCAGCTCACCGTTTTCAACGGGACAGGGGGGAGCCTACGAGCAGTACTTC. Amino acid sequence: CASSPFSTGQGGAYEQYF. The chain links TRBV18 to TRBJ2-7; 11 bases are shared with TRBD1. CDR3 length: 18 amino acids. V gave up 3 bases and J gave up 2 bases; unmatched junction bases: 12. Germline loops: CDR1 KGHSH, CDR2 LQKENI.

The V call is TRBV29-1, the J call TRBJ2-5, with D perhaps matching TRBD1 (5 bases). Germline loops: CDR1 SQVTM, CDR2 ANQGSEA. Trimming shortened V by 4 bases and J by 3 bases, and 18 bases separated the two germline ends. There are 15 residues in the CDR3. The CDR3 bases are TGCAGCGTTGTAAATTGGGGCGCAGGGAAAGAGACCCAGTACTTC. Translation: CSVVNWGAGKETQYF.

This clone came up once. The rearrangement links TRBV18 to TRBJ2-5; 9 bases are shared with TRBD2. This CDR3 is built from 14 residues. V shed 6 bases and J 5 bases; nucleotides not matched to a gene: 7. CDR1 and CDR2 from the germline V gene are KGHSH and LQKENI. The CDR3 DNA follows: TGTGCCAGCTCTTACCAGCGGGGGGATGAGACCCAGTACTTC. As protein: CASSYQRGDETQYF.

The chain uses TRBV6-6 and TRBJ2-1, with 11 bases fitting TRBD2. After removal of 5 bases from V and 9 bases from J, the junction contained 12 bases not matched to a gene. The CDR3 contains 16 residues. Germline assignment: CDR1 MNHNY and CDR2 SVGAGI (reference sequence). The CDR3 region is CASSVFSGRALGEQFF. CDR3 sequence (DNA): TGTGCCAGCAGTGTGTTTAGCGGGAGGGCCCTCGGTGAGCAGTTCTTC.

The chain is built from TRBV19 and TRBJ2-5; TRBD2 agrees at 13 bases. Trimming took 4 bases from V and 3 from J; bases not matched to a gene: 11. The germline CDR1 and CDR2 sequences are LNHDA and SQIVND (reference sequence). The CDR3 runs to 18 residues. The CDR3 DNA follows: TGTGCCAGTAGTACCCTCGGACTAGCGGGAGAGCTAGAAGAGACCCAGTACTTC. It yields the protein CASSTLGLAGELEETQYF.

This sequence joins TRBV5-1 and TRBJ2-1; D remains ambiguous. Germline V CDR1 and CDR2: SGHRS, YFSETQ. V dropped 0 bases and J dropped 4 bases, with 8 bases sitting between them. The CDR3 is 14 residues long. This CDR3 is CASSLEARYNEQFF. The CDR3 region has the DNA TGCGCCAGCAGCTTGGAGGCCAGATACAATGAGCAGTTCTTC.

The chain combines TRBV6-1 with TRBJ2-7, with a tentative D call TRBD1 (5 bases). Looked up from germline, CDR1 is MNHNS and CDR2 is SASEGT. The length of the CDR3 is 13 residues. The ends were cut back, 1 base at V and 2 bases at J, with 6 bases in the middle. Written as DNA, the CDR3 is TGTGCCAGCAGTGAAGACAGGACCTACGAGCAGTACTTC. This sequence encodes CASSEDRTYEQYF.

This rearrangement joins TRBV6-5 to TRBJ2-7, with D possibly being TRBD1 or TRBD2 (5 bases each). Between the trimmed V and J ends, which lost 4 bases and 2 bases, there was a span of 18 bases. The CDR3 has 16 residues. Germline assignment: CDR1 MNHEY and CDR2 SVGAGI. Written as DNA, the CDR3 is TGTGCCAGCAGTTCCATGACGGGACGCTCTACCTACGAGCAGTACTTC. Amino acid sequence: CASSSMTGRSTYEQYF.

This chain connects TRBV7-2 to TRBJ2-5, with 9 positions matching TRBD1. The ends lost 4 bases at V and 1 base at J; junction bases unmatched: 4. The germline gives CDR1 SGHTA, CDR2 FQGNSA. The CDR3 is 15 residues long. CDR3 region: CASSWTGVRQETQYF. In DNA form, the CDR3 reads TGTGCCAGCAGCTGGACAGGGGTCCGCCAAGAGACCCAGTACTTC.

The chain combines TRBV25-1 with TRBJ1-4, with 8 bases identical to TRBD1. Per germline, CDR1 MGHDK and CDR2 SYGVNS. The CDR3 covers 15 residues. With 3 bases clipped from V and 4 bases from J, the junction kept 4 bases outside the gene matches. CDR3 in DNA: TGTGCCAGCAGTGATAGCACAGGGGGTAATGAAAAACTGTTTTTT. Amino acids: CASSDSTGGNEKLFF. Looking up the rest from reference TRBV25-1 and TRBJ1-4 gives the full variable domain: EADIYQTPRYLVIGTGKKITLECSQTMGHDKMYWYQQDPGMELHLIHYSYGVNSTEKGDLSSESTVSRIRTEHFPLTLESARPSHTSQYLCASSDSTGGNEKLFFGSGTQLSVL.

This clone came up a few times. This chain uses TRBV3-1 (or the pseudogene TRBV3-2) with TRBJ2-1; D uncertain. The CDR3 loop spans 11 amino acids. Germline CDR1 and CDR2: LGHDT and YNNKEL (reference sequence). V lost 6 bases and J lost 1, with 1 base in between. CDR3 bases: TGTGCCAGCAGTTCCTACAATGAGCAGTTCTTC. Amino acid sequence: CASSSYNEQFF.

The V gene is TRBV4-2, the J gene TRBJ1-2, with 12 bases fitting TRBD1. Germline lookup yields CDR1 LGHNA and CDR2 YNFKEQ. V trimming: 0 bases; J trimming: 5 bases; junction bases outside the gene matches: 7. CDR3 length equals 17 residues. The CDR3 DNA follows: TGTGCCAGCAGCCAAGATGGGACAGGGGGCGCGACTTATGGCTACACCTTC. The encoded protein is CASSQDGTGGATYGYTF.

In this sample, this clone turned up a few times. CDR3 loop: CASSPRLADTQYF. CDR3 coding DNA: TGCGCCAGCAGTCCAAGACTAGCAGATACGCAGTATTTT. The V call is TRBV10-2, the J call TRBJ2-3, with D possibly matching TRBD2 (6 bases). This CDR3 region has 13 residues. Germline-derived CDR1 and CDR2 are WSHSY and SAAADI. The V gene lost 5 bases and the J gene lost 4 bases, with 10 bases spanning the gap.

This clone appeared a single time. The chain carries TRBV11-2 and TRBJ2-5, with D unresolved. Trimming stripped 0 bases from V and 5 bases from J, with 10 bases between. CDR1 is SGHAT and CDR2 is FQNNGV in the germline V gene. The length of the CDR3 is 14 residues. Here the CDR3 DNA reads TGTGCCAGCAGCTTAGATCTTTTTTTGGAGACCCAGTACTTC. Translated: CASSLDLFLETQYF.

The chain has TRBV6-2 or TRBV6-3 and TRBJ2-1; 9 bases match TRBD1. With 5 bases clipped from V and 14 bases from J, the junction kept 7 bases outside the gene matches. The CDR3 extends over 12 amino acids. Germline V gives CDR1 MNHEY, CDR2 SVGEGT. The CDR3 sequence is CASSQDRGMEFF. The CDR3 nucleotides read TGTGCCAGCAGTCAGGACAGGGGAATGGAGTTCTTC.

In this sample, this clone turned up once. This chain connects TRBV5-5 to TRBJ2-3; 9 nucleotides line up with TRBD2. CDR1 and CDR2 from the germline V gene are SGHKS and YYEKEE (reference sequence). The V segment lost 1 base and the J segment 4 bases; nucleotides outside the gene matches: 7. The CDR3 runs 16 residues. The CDR3, as DNA: TGTGCCAGCAGCTTGCGGGCGGGAGGGTTCGCAGATACGCAGTATTTT. It yields the protein CASSLRAGGFADTQYF.

J is TRBJ1-1 and V is TRBV7-2; a possible D gene is TRBD1 (5 bases). Germline CDR1 SGHTA, CDR2 FQGNSA. V was trimmed by 5 bases and J by 1 base, leaving 17 bases between them. The CDR3 runs to 16 residues. CDR3 DNA: TGTGCCAGCAGCCCTTGGGCAGGGTCGGGGAACACTGAAGCTTTCTTT. Translated, it gives CASSPWAGSGNTEAFF.